Presented here are 32 T cell receptor beta chains from one specimen sequenced in a study of T cell responses to AZD1222 COVID-19 vaccine listed by TCRdb under 2021. The method was the immunoSEQ multiplex PCR assay. In its TCRdb copy, this immuneACCESS table keeps in-frame sequences only and misses some clones. Where compared with another copy, unresolved V genes explain less than half of these, and the others have no known cause. The sample table holds around 100,000 clones, of which 70% to 90% were seen once. The biggest ten clones account for less than 2.5% of the sample. According to the study, the label for this sample's time point signals: about 28 days (+/-7) after the second vaccine dose. This specimen consisted of peripheral blood, obtained 28 days after the second AZD1222 dose. The receptors stem from an adult who received the AZD1222 COVID-19 vaccine.

The V gene is TRBV7-9, the J gene TRBJ1-1, with a possible D match to TRBD1 (5 bases). Germline values: CDR1 SEHNR, CDR2 FQNEAQ (reference sequence). There are 16 residues in the CDR3. V was cut by 3 bases and J by 0 bases, with 14 bases left in between. The CDR3 region has the DNA TGTGCCAGCAGCTTGTTGGGGGGAGGACTGAACACTGAAGCTTTCTTT. Residues: CASSLLGGGLNTEAFF.

The CDR3 nucleotides read TGCAGCGTGTTAAAAGGACGGGGTAGCGGGAGTTGGGGGGAGACCCAGTACTTC. Protein sequence: CSVLKGRGSGSWGETQYF. The V call is TRBV29-1, the J call TRBJ2-5, with 9 nucleotides matching TRBD2. The CDR3 has 18 residues. Unmatched junction bases numbered 22, after V lost 6 bases and J lost 5 bases. The V gene's germline CDR1 is SQVTM and CDR2 ANQGSEA. The whole variable domain, remainder taken from reference TRBV29-1 and TRBJ2-5, is SAVISQKPSRDICQRGTSLTIQCQVDSQVTMMFWYRQQPGQSLTLIATANQGSEATYESGFVIDKFPISRPNLTFSTLTVSNMSPEDSSIYLCSVLKGRGSGSWGETQYFGPGTRLLVL.

The chain has TRBV7-2 and TRBJ1-3, with unresolved D. Germline CDR1 is SGHTA and CDR2 is FQGNSA. V lost 4 bases to trimming and J lost 0 bases, with 7 bases between them. The CDR3 runs to 14 residues. CDR3 nucleotides: TGTGCCAGCAGCTCTAGCACCTCTGGAAACACCATATATTTT. Translation gives CASSSSTSGNTIYF.

The J gene is TRBJ2-2, the V gene TRBV27, with 12 bases that match TRBD2. The V gene's germline CDR1 is MNHEY and CDR2 SMNVEV (reference sequence). This CDR3 is built from 16 residues. The ends lost 8 bases at V and 4 bases at J; junction bases unmatched: 8. CDR3 region: CASEKTSGRITGELFF. The CDR3 region has the DNA TGTGCCAGCGAGAAGACTAGCGGGAGAATCACCGGGGAGCTGTTTTTT.

The chain couples TRBV2 to TRBJ1-3; D is possibly TRBD1 (5 bases). CDR1 SNHLY and CDR2 FYNNEI come from the germline V gene. Between the trimmed V and J ends, which lost 6 bases and 1 base, there was a span of 7 bases. There are 13 residues in the CDR3. The CDR3: CASSGASGNTIYF. CDR3 DNA: TGTGCCAGCAGCGGGGCATCTGGAAACACCATATATTTT. Drawing the rest from reference TRBV2 and TRBJ1-3, the complete variable domain is EPEVTQTPSHQVTQMGQEVILRCVPISNHLYFYWYRQILGQKVEFLVSFYNNEISEKSEIFDDQFSVERPDGSNFTLKIRSTKLEDSAMYFCASSGASGNTIYFGEGSWLTVV.

This clone was detected only once. This chain connects TRBV13 to TRBJ2-1; D uncertain. From germline, CDR1 is PRHDT and CDR2 FYEKMQ (reference sequence). The CDR3 loop spans 14 amino acids. Trimming removed 2 bases at V and 1 base at J, with 6 bases between. Here the CDR3 reads CASSLFLSYNEQFF. In DNA, the CDR3 is TGTGCCAGCAGCTTATTCCTGTCCTACAATGAGCAGTTCTTC.

This clone was counted a few times. The genes are TRBV3-1 (or the pseudogene TRBV3-2) and TRBJ2-1; tentatively, D is TRBD2 (6 bases). The length of the CDR3 is 15 residues. Germline CDR1 is LGHDT and CDR2 is YNNKEL (reference sequence). The germline V and J ends were trimmed by 5 bases and 10 bases, with 21 bases remaining between them. The CDR3 DNA follows: TGTGCCAGCAGCTCTCTATGGGAGCGGGTCACCGAGCAGTTCTTC. Protein: CASSSLWERVTEQFF.

The V call is TRBV18, the J call TRBJ2-2, with D unclear. The V gene lost 0 bases and the J gene lost 0 bases, with 8 bases spanning the gap. This CDR3 contains 16 residues. CDR1 KGHSH and CDR2 LQKENI come from the germline V gene. In nucleotides, the CDR3 is TGTGCCAGCTCACCACCGCTGGGTTCGAACACCGGGGAGCTGTTTTTT. Encoded protein: CASSPPLGSNTGELFF.

V usage is TRBV19 and J usage is TRBJ1-6; D not certain. CDR3 length: 16 residues. Germline V gene sequence: CDR1 LNHDA, CDR2 SQIVND (reference sequence). V was clipped by 3 bases and J by 0 bases, with 9 bases between them. CDR3 in amino acids: CASSIGSSSYNSPLHF. For the CDR3, the DNA is TGTGCCAGTAGTATCGGCAGTAGCTCCTATAATTCACCCCTCCACTTT.

The chain carries TRBV14 and TRBJ2-7; D gene ambiguous. Looked up from germline, CDR1 is SGHDN and CDR2 is FVKESK. The CDR3 contains 13 residues. V gave up 3 bases and J gave up 6 bases, with 12 bases separating them. The CDR3: CASSQRPDFEQYF. In DNA, the CDR3 is TGTGCCAGCAGCCAGAGGCCAGACTTCGAGCAGTACTTC.

V is TRBV14 and J is TRBJ1-2, with TRBD1 identical over 7 bases. V was clipped by 3 bases and J by 4 bases; unmatched bases: 8. Germline V lookup: CDR1 SGHDN, CDR2 FVKESK. This CDR3 is 15 amino acids long. The CDR3 here is CASSHEQGLAYGYTF. The CDR3 DNA reads as TGTGCCAGCAGCCATGAACAGGGGCTCGCCTATGGCTACACCTTC. Using reference TRBV14 and TRBJ1-2 for the parts outside the CDR3, the full variable domain is EAGVTQFPSHSVIEKGQTVTLRCDPISGHDNLYWYRRVMGKEIKFLLHFVKESKQDESGMPNNRFLAERTGGTYSTLKVQPAELEDSGVYFCASSHEQGLAYGYTFGSGTRLTVV.

The CDR3 here is CASSRSPSGYNEQFF. In DNA form, the CDR3 reads TGCGCCAGCAGCCGCTCCCCTAGCGGATACAATGAGCAGTTCTTC. This chain connects TRBV5-1 to TRBJ2-1, with 7 bases identical to TRBD2. The CDR3 length is 15 residues. V lost 4 bases to trimming and J lost 4 bases; unmatched junction nucleotides: 8. The germline gives CDR1 SGHRS, CDR2 YFSETQ.

The chain couples TRBV7-3 to TRBJ1-1; 7 nucleotides match TRBD1. This CDR3 region has 13 residues. The ends lost 8 bases at V and 0 bases at J; junction bases unmatched: 3. The V gene's germline CDR1 is SGHTA and CDR2 FQGTGA. The CDR3 DNA is TGTGCCAGCGGGACAGCATTGAACACTGAAGCTTTCTTT. It translates to CASGTALNTEAFF.

This chain joins TRBV6-1 and TRBJ1-1; 10 nucleotides agree with TRBD1. Germline trimming cut 0 bases from V and 9 bases from J; bases unmatched to any gene: 10. The length of the CDR3 is 16 residues. Germline V gives CDR1 MNHNS, CDR2 SASEGT. CDR3 residues: CASSEAEGQGPLQAFF. CDR3 DNA: TGTGCCAGCAGTGAAGCGGAGGGACAGGGGCCTCTTCAAGCTTTCTTT.

V is TRBV4-1 and J is TRBJ1-4; no clear D gene. Germline values: CDR1 MGHRA, CDR2 YSYEKL. The CDR3 runs 14 residues. V shed 3 bases and J shed 0 bases, with 5 bases lying between them. The CDR3 protein is CASSHTTTNEKLFF. The DNA of the CDR3 is TGCGCCAGCAGCCACACGACAACTAATGAAAAACTGTTTTTT.

This clone was seen a handful of times. The chain is built from TRBV5-1 and TRBJ2-1; D might be TRBD2 (7 bases). From germline, CDR1 is SGHRS and CDR2 YFSETQ. Trimming took off 0 bases at V and 9 bases at J, with 19 bases between the two ends. The CDR3 is 16 amino acids. The DNA of the CDR3 is TGCGCCAGCAGCTTGGTTGTGGGAGGGGAACAGGGTGAGCAGTTCTTC. Encoded protein: CASSLVVGGEQGEQFF.

The gene calls are TRBV28 and TRBJ2-3; D perhaps matches TRBD2 (6 bases). Germline assignment: CDR1 MDHEN and CDR2 SYDVKM. Trimming stripped 2 bases from V and 1 base from J, with 10 bases between. The CDR3 contains 15 residues. CDR3 residues: CASSLGTARTDTQYF. The DNA of the CDR3 is TGTGCCAGCAGTTTAGGGACTGCACGCACAGATACGCAGTATTTT.

This clone has just a few counts. The rearrangement links TRBV6-6 to TRBJ1-1; D gene uncertain. This CDR3 is built from 13 residues. Germline CDR1 is MNHNY and CDR2 is SVGAGI (reference sequence). Trimming cost V 1 base and J 7 bases, with 10 bases left between them. The CDR3 DNA reads TGTGCCAGCAGTTACTGGGCAGAGGGTGAAGCTTTCTTT. The encoded protein is CASSYWAEGEAFF.

This sequence joins TRBV4-1 and TRBJ2-7; 9 bases line up with TRBD2. The CDR3 contains 17 residues. CDR1 and CDR2 from the germline V gene are MGHRA and YSYEKL. With V trimmed by 5 bases and J by 1 base, 12 bases remained unmatched. DNA of the CDR3: TGCGCCAGCAGCTCCAACCCCCCCCTAGCGGGGTCCTACGAGCAGTACTTC. As protein: CASSSNPPLAGSYEQYF.

This chain joins TRBV19 and TRBJ2-2; D remains ambiguous. The ends were cut back, 1 base at V and 3 bases at J, with 9 bases in the middle. The CDR3 extends over 15 amino acids. From germline, CDR1 is LNHDA and CDR2 SQIVND (reference sequence). The CDR3 nucleotides are TGTGCCAGTAGTATAGGAGTGGGGTACACCGGGGAGCTGTTTTTT. Translation gives CASSIGVGYTGELFF.

The rearrangement uses TRBV12-5 and TRBJ1-1; D is perhaps TRBD1 (5 bases). The V end was cut by 6 bases, the J end by 6 bases, with 26 bases between. The V gene's germline CDR1 is LGHNT and CDR2 FRNRAP. This CDR3 region has 17 residues. As DNA, the CDR3 is TGTGCTAGTGGCCTGGGGGTTCAGTGGTCAGTGTCTCCTGAAGCTTTCTTT. This encodes CASGLGVQWSVSPEAFF.

The CDR3 here is CASSARDGEWYEQYF. As DNA, the CDR3 is TGTGCCAGCAGTGCTCGAGATGGCGAATGGTACGAGCAGTACTTC. The chain links TRBV28 to TRBJ2-7, with unresolved D. This CDR3 contains 15 residues. Trimming stripped 5 bases from V and 4 bases from J, with 18 bases between. The germline V gene encodes CDR1 MDHEN and CDR2 SYDVKM. Filled out from reference TRBV28 and TRBJ2-7, the complete variable domain reads DVKVTQSSRYLVKRTGEKVFLECVQDMDHENMFWYRQDPGLGLRLIYFSYDVKMKEKGDIPEGYSVSREKKERFSLILESASTNQTSMYLCASSARDGEWYEQYFGPGTRLTVT.

V gene TRBV3-1 (or the pseudogene TRBV3-2) combines with J gene TRBJ2-7, with D uncertain. The CDR3 extends over 20 amino acids. Per germline, CDR1 LGHDT and CDR2 YNNKEL (reference sequence). V was clipped by 2 bases and J by 3 bases, with 29 bases between them. In DNA form, the CDR3 reads TGTGCCAGCAGCCAATCTCGGGTAGGGCCCAGCGCCAGCCGACACTACGAGCAGTACTTC. This gives the protein CASSQSRVGPSASRHYEQYF.

As concerns this clone: Germline is not matched at one junction end, which may reflect a read error. The chain employs TRBV2 and TRBJ1-1; 9 nucleotides line up with TRBD1. The V gene's germline CDR1 is SNHLY and CDR2 FYNNEI. This CDR3 spans 13 amino acids. CDR3 sequence: CASKAGQGLRLSF. CDR3 bases: TGTGCCAGCAAAGCAGGACAGGGGCTTCGCCTGAGCTTT.

The chain recombines TRBV28 with TRBJ1-2, with TRBD1 as a possible D gene (5 bases). Trimming removed 2 bases from V and 2 bases from J, with 15 bases in between. The CDR3 is 16 amino acids. The germline V gene encodes CDR1 MDHEN and CDR2 SYDVKM. The DNA for the CDR3 is TGTGCCAGCAGTTTAGCGGGGCGACCCAAAAACTATGGCTACACCTTC. Protein sequence: CASSLAGRPKNYGYTF.

The V gene is TRBV5-6, the J gene TRBJ2-7, with TRBD2 matching over 9 bases. V was pared by 0 bases and J by 2 bases, with 9 bases of the junction left unmatched. The length of the CDR3 is 17 residues. CDR1 SGHDT and CDR2 YYEEEE come from the germline V gene. The CDR3 is CASSLASLAGRTYEQYF. CDR3 DNA: TGTGCCAGCAGCTTGGCCTCACTAGCGGGCCGTACCTACGAGCAGTACTTC.

CDR3 amino acids: CASRRYRILSYGYTF. CDR3 bases: TGTGCCAGCAGACGGTACAGGATTTTAAGCTATGGCTACACCTTC. This chain uses TRBV7-2 with TRBJ1-2; TRBD1 might be the D (5 bases). V was pared by 6 bases and J by 4 bases, with 18 bases between. The CDR3 length is 15 residues. Germline loops: CDR1 SGHTA, CDR2 FQGNSA.

This chain links TRBV19 with TRBJ2-1; 11 positions match TRBD2. Unmatched junction bases numbered 3, after V lost 5 bases and J lost 0 bases. Germline loops: CDR1 LNHDA, CDR2 SQIVND (reference sequence). This CDR3 contains 16 residues. The CDR3 DNA reads TGTGCCAGTAGTCAGGGACTAGCGGTCTCCTACAATGAGCAGTTCTTC. Residues: CASSQGLAVSYNEQFF.

The CDR3 reads CASSLVVRTSGLPYEQYF. CDR3 sequence (DNA): TGTGCCAGCAGCTTAGTTGTGAGGACTAGCGGGTTGCCTTACGAGCAGTACTTC. V usage is TRBV7-9 and J usage is TRBJ2-7; 11 nucleotides line up with TRBD2. The CDR3 totals 18 residues. J was trimmed by 4 bases and V by 1 base; bases with no gene match: 12. Germline assignment: CDR1 SEHNR and CDR2 FQNEAQ (reference sequence).

This clone was detected only a few times. The chain carries TRBV7-2 and TRBJ2-7; 9 nucleotides line up with TRBD2. CDR3 length: 16 amino acids. V shed 5 bases, J shed 3 bases, and the junction held 11 bases outside the gene matches. Germline lookup yields CDR1 SGHTA and CDR2 FQGNSA. For the CDR3, the DNA is TGTGCCAGCAGCCCCAGGGCTAGCGGGATATTCTACGAGCAGTACTTC. Protein sequence: CASSPRASGIFYEQYF. The full variable domain, rest sourced from reference TRBV7-2 and TRBJ2-7, is GAGVSQSPSNKVTEKGKDVELRCDPISGHTALYWYRQSLGQGLEFLIYFQGNSAPDKSGLPSDRFSAERTGGSVSTLTIQRTQQEDSAVYLCASSPRASGIFYEQYFGPGTRLTVT.

The CDR3 DNA reads as TGTGCCAGCAGCTTAGCAGACAGTTCCTACGAGCAGTACTTC. Translating gives CASSLADSSYEQYF. The chain is built from TRBV11-2 and TRBJ2-7; D might be TRBD1 (5 bases). The CDR3 length is 14 residues. With 1 base removed from V and 1 base from J, the gap between germline ends came to 8 bases. Germline V gene data show CDR1 as SGHAT and CDR2 as FQNNGV.

The chain joins TRBV24-1 to TRBJ2-1; 16 positions match TRBD2. Germline-derived CDR1 and CDR2 are KGHDR and SFDVKD. The CDR3 contains 22 residues. V dropped 3 bases and J dropped 0; count of bases not matched to a gene: 13. CDR3 loop: CATSDPSFGTSGRASSYNEQFF. CDR3 sequence (DNA): TGTGCCACCAGTGATCCCAGTTTCGGGACTAGCGGGAGGGCCAGCTCCTACAATGAGCAGTTCTTC.